This T cell receptor (beta chain) was documented in a study of tumor-infiltrating lymphocytes in primary liver carcinoma. This CDR3 is built from 13 residues. Blood RNA was derived from unsorted whole blood, and germline DNA was extracted too. TCR beta cDNA was prepared out of about 530 ng total RNA by means of a constant-region primer. Three-round nested multiplex PCR performed with slightly modified ARM-PCR produced the TCR beta libraries. The first two PCR rounds used TRBV1-TRBV30 forward primers with a C-beta reverse primer, 9 to 11 cycles each. One entry per CDR3 protein results from TCRdb running MiXCR on the multiplex PCR reads. The table shows about 180,000 distinct CDR3 sequences, with 50% to 75% occurring only once. Comment on this clonotype: The junction and the germline gene differ at one end; a read error may be behind it.

Sequenced: peripheral blood. The TCR comes from a man aged 40-50 years with primary liver carcinoma and hepatitis B virus infection. This rearrangement joins TRBV12-3 or TRBV12-4 to TRBJ2-3; D possibly corresponds to TRBD1 (6 bases). For the CDR3, the DNA is TGTACCAGCACCTACAGGGAATCAGATGCGCAGTATTTT. Protein product: CTSTYRESDAQYF.